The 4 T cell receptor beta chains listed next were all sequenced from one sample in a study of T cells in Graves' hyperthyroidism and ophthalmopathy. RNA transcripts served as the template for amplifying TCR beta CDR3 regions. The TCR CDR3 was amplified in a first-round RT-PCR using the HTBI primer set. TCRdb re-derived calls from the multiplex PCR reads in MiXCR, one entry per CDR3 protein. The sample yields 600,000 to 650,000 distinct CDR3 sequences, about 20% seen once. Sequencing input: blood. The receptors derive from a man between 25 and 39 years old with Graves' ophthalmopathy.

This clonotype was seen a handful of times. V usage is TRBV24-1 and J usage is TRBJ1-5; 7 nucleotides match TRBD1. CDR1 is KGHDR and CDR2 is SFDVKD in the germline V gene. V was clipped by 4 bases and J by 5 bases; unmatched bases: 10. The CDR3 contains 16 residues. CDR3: CATSDSRQGSDQPQHF. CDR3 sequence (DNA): TGTGCCACCAGTGACTCCCGACAGGGATCGGATCAGCCCCAGCATTTT.

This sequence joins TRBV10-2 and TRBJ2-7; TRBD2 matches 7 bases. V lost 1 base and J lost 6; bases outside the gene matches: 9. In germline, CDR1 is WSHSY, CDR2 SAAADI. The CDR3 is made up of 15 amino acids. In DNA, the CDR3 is TGCGCCAGCAGTGAGTGCCCTAGCGGAGTCTGCGAGCAGTACTTC. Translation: CASSECPSGVCEQYF.

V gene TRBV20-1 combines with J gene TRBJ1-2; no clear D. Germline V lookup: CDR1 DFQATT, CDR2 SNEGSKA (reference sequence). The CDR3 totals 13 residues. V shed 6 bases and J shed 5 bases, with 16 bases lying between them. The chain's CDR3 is CSANSGMSYGYTF. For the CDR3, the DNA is TGCAGTGCCAACTCCGGGATGTCTTATGGCTACACCTTC.

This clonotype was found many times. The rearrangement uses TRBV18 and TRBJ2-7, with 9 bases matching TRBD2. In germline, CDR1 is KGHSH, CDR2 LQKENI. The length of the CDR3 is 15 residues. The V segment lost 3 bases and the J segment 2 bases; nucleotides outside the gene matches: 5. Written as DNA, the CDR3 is TGTGCCAGCTCACCCCGACTAGCGGACGCCTACGAGCAGTACTTC. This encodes CASSPRLADAYEQYF.